Following are 2 T cell receptor beta chains from one sample sequenced in a study of tumor-infiltrating lymphocytes in glioblastoma multiforme. TCRB libraries came from RNA via three nested multiplex PCR rounds. TCRdb passed the multiplex PCR reads through MiXCR, listing each CDR3 protein once. The sample consists of more than 10,000 distinct CDR3 sequences, over 60% of them appearing once. Input material: brain tumor tissue. Receptor source: a male donor with glioblastoma.

This clonotype was found many times. A read error may account for a junction end that differs from germline. The chain carries TRBV7-9 and TRBJ1-2, with TRBD1 identical over 8 bases. CDR3 size: 13 residues. Germline-derived CDR1 and CDR2 are SEHNR and FQNEAQ (reference sequence). In DNA form, the CDR3 reads TGTGCCAGCAGCTCGCAGGGGGCGGATGGCTACTCCTTC. Translated: CASSSQGADGYSF.

This chain links TRBV11-1 with TRBJ2-7, with TRBD2 matching 8 bases. Per the germline V gene, CDR1 is SGHAT and CDR2 is FQDESV (reference sequence). Trimming took 5 bases from V and 2 from J; bases not matched to a gene: 8. The CDR3 contains 15 residues. CDR3 sequence (DNA): TGTGCCAGCAGCCCGAGCACGGGAGGGCCCTACGAGCAGTACTTC. Its protein is CASSPSTGGPYEQYF. Full variable domain (rest looked up from reference TRBV11-1 and TRBJ2-7): EAEVAQSPRYKITEKSQAVAFWCDPISGHATLYWYRQILGQGPELLVQFQDESVVDDSQLPKDRFSAERLKGVDSTLKIQPAELGDSAMYLCASSPSTGGPYEQYFGPGTRLTVT.